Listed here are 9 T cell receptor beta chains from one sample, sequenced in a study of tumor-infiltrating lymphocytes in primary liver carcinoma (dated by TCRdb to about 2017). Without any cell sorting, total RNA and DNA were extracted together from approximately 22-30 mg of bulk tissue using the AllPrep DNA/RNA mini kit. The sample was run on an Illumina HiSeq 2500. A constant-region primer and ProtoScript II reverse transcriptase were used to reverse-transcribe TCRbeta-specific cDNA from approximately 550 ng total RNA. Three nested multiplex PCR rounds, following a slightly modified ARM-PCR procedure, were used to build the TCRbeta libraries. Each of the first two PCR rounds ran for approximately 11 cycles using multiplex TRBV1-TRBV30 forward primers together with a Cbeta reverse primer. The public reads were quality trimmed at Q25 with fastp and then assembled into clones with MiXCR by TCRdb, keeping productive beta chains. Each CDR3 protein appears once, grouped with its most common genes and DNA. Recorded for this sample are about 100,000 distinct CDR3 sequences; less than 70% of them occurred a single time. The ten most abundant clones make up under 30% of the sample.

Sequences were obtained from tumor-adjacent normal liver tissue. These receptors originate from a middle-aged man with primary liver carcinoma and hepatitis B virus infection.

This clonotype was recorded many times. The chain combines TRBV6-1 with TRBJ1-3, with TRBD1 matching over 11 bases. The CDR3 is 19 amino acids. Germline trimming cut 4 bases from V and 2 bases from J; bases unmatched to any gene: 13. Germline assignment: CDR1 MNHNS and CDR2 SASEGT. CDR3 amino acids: CASSALRTGTGGTGNTIYF. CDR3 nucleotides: TGTGCCAGCAGTGCACTCCGGACCGGGACAGGGGGGACTGGAAACACCATATATTTT.

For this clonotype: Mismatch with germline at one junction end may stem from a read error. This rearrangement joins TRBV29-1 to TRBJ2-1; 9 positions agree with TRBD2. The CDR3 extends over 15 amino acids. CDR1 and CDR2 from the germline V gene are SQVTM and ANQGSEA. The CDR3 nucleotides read TGCATCGTTGACCCTAGCGGGGCCACCCGTAATGAGCAGTTCTTC. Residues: CIVDPSGATRNEQFF.

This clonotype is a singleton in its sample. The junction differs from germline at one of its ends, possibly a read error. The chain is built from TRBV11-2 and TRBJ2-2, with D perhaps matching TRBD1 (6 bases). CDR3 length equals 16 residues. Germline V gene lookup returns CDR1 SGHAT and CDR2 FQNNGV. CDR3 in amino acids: CARSAPGQINTGELFF. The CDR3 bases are TGTGCCCGCAGCGCTCCGGGACAAATAAACACCGGGGAGCTGTTTTTT.

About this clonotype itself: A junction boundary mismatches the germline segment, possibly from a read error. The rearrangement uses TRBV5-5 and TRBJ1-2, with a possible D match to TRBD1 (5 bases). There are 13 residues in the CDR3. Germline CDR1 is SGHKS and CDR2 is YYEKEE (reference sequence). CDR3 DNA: TGTGTCAGCAGCTTTGAAGGGACGTATGGCTACACCTTC. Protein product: CVSSFEGTYGYTF.

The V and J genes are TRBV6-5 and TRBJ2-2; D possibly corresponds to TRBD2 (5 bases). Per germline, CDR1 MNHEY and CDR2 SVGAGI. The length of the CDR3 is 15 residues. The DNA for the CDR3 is TGTGTCGGCAGTTACTCGAATTACGGGGCCGGGGAGCTGTTTTTT. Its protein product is CVGSYSNYGAGELFF.

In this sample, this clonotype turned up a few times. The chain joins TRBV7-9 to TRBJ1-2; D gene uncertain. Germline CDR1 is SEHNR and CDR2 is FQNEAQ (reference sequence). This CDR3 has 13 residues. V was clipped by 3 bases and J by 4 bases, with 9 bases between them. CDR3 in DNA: TGTGCCAGCAGCTTCTTTGCAGTCTATGGCTACACCTTC. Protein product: CASSFFAVYGYTF.

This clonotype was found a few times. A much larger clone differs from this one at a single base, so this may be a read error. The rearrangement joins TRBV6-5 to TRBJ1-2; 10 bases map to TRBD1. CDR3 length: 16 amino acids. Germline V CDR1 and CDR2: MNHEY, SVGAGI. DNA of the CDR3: TGTGCCTGCAGTTACCTTCGGACAGGGGGGGGATATGGCTACACCTTC. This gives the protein CACSYLRTGGGYGYTF.

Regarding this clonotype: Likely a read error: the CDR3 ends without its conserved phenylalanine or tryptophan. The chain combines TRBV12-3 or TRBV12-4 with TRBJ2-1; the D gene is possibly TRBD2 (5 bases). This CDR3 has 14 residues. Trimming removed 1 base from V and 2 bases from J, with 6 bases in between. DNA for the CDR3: TGTGCCAGCAGTTTAGTACTAGCCTACAATGAGCAGTTCCTC. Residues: CASSLVLAYNEQFL.

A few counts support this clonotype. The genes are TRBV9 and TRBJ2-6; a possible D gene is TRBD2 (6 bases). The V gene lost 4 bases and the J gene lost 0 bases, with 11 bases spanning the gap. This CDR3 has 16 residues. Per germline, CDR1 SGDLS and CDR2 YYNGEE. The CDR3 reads CASSSRDFSGANVLTF. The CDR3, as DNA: TGTGCCAGCAGCTCAAGGGACTTCTCTGGGGCCAACGTCCTGACTTTC.